This TCR beta chain was found in a study of PD-1 blockade in classical Hodgkin lymphoma. About the research overall: Intravenous delivery of nivolumab at 3 mg/kg to patients occurred every 2 weeks.

Overall study results and limits: The study found that TCR diversity rose significantly by C4D1 in CD4+ but not CD8+ cells. Patients with a complete response exhibited baseline diversity comparable to newly diagnosed patients.

This CDR3 is 15 amino acids long. From germline, CDR1 is LNHDA and CDR2 SQIVND (reference sequence). Trimming left V 2 bases short and J 7 bases short, with 18 bases between. This table comes from immunoSEQ multiplex PCR, and its TCRdb copy is limited to in-frame clones, with some not included. The sample holds 25,000 to 30,000 clones, approximately 70% seen once. Turning to this clone: Its target is unknown.

Each of the patients experienced relapse following autologous stem cell transplantation, and their brentuximab vedotin exposure differed. The rearrangement uses TRBV19 and TRBJ2-7, with TRBD2 as a possible D gene (5 bases). The source of this sequence is a human donor with classical Hodgkin lymphoma. The input for sequencing was peripheral blood mononuclear cells (PBMCs), taken before the second cycle of nivolumab. CDR3: CASSISGMDSGEQYF. Written as DNA, the CDR3 is TGTGCCAGTAGTATATCGGGCATGGACTCTGGAGAGCAGTACTTC.